Each of the 17 T cell receptor beta chains below was sequenced from the same sample in a study of cytomegalovirus exposure and HLA in healthy donors. Assay: immunoSEQ multiplex PCR; the TCRdb copy retains only in-frame clones and omits some. The data contain 100,000 to 120,000 clones, around 87% of them singletons. Material for sequencing was PBMCs. These receptors came from a woman in her 30s in good health and CMV-seropositive.

The chain carries TRBV11-3 and TRBJ2-1; 7 bases line up with TRBD1. Germline CDR1 SGHNT, CDR2 YENEEA. The CDR3 totals 15 residues. V was clipped by 5 bases and J by 2 bases; unmatched bases: 6. The DNA of the CDR3 is TGTGCCAGCAGCCGGACAGGAGCTGCCTACAATGAGCAGTTCTTC. Encoded protein: CASSRTGAAYNEQFF. Full variable domain (rest looked up from reference TRBV11-3 and TRBJ2-1): EAGVVQSPRYKIIEKKQPVAFWCNPISGHNTLYWYLQNLGQGPELLIRYENEEAVDDSQLPKDRFSAERLKGVDSTLKIQPAELGDSAVYLCASSRTGAAYNEQFFGPGTRLTVL.

This clone was found a few times. The CDR3 region is CASSWTSGANTGELFF. For the CDR3, the DNA is TGTGCCAGCAGCTGGACTAGCGGGGCAAACACCGGGGAGCTGTTTTTT. The V and J genes are TRBV11-3 and TRBJ2-2; 12 bases fit TRBD2. The junction had 2 bases not matched to a gene; V was cut back by 4 bases and J by 2 bases. There are 16 residues in the CDR3. The V gene's germline CDR1 is SGHNT and CDR2 YENEEA.

Here the CDR3 DNA reads TGTGCCAGCAGTTCCCACAGGGGAAATAGCAATCAGCCCCAGCATTTT. It translates to CASSSHRGNSNQPQHF. V is TRBV28 and J is TRBJ1-5, with 7 bases matching TRBD1. Germline V gives CDR1 MDHEN, CDR2 SYDVKM. The J segment lost 0 bases and the V segment lost 4 bases, leaving 6 bases of the junction unmatched. CDR3 size: 16 residues. Based on the CDR3 plus reference TRBV28 and TRBJ1-5, the full variable domain is DVKVTQSSRYLVKRTGEKVFLECVQDMDHENMFWYRQDPGLGLRLIYFSYDVKMKEKGDIPEGYSVSREKKERFSLILESASTNQTSMYLCASSSHRGNSNQPQHFGDGTRLSIL.

The rearrangement links TRBV7-2 to TRBJ2-7, with 10 nucleotides matching TRBD1. This CDR3 region has 16 residues. Germline CDR1 SGHTA, CDR2 FQGNSA. V trimming: 2 bases; J trimming: 0 bases; junction bases outside the gene matches: 4. The CDR3 coding sequence is TGTGCCAGCAGCTTATATTGGACAGGGGGCTCCTACGAGCAGTACTTC. Translation gives CASSLYWTGGSYEQYF. Together with reference TRBV7-2 and TRBJ2-7, the CDR3 gives the full variable domain: GAGVSQSPSNKVTEKGKDVELRCDPISGHTALYWYRQSLGQGLEFLIYFQGNSAPDKSGLPSDRFSAERTGGSVSTLTIQRTQQEDSAVYLCASSLYWTGGSYEQYFGPGTRLTVT.

This chain joins TRBV7-8 and TRBJ1-1; TRBD1 agrees at 11 bases. Germline V gene data show CDR1 as SGHVS and CDR2 as FQNEAQ. Trimming removed 2 bases from V and 3 bases from J; junction bases left unmatched: 5. The CDR3 runs to 16 residues. The CDR3 loop is CASSLRTGGLDTEAFF. The CDR3 DNA reads as TGTGCCAGCAGCTTAAGGACAGGGGGCCTCGACACTGAAGCTTTCTTT.

The gene calls are TRBV2 and TRBJ1-5; 7 bases line up with TRBD1. Germline-derived CDR1 and CDR2 are SNHLY and FYNNEI. The CDR3 extends over 14 amino acids. V trimming: 6 bases; J trimming: 4 bases; junction bases outside the gene matches: 6. CDR3 protein: CASRRTGLNQPQHF. The DNA for the CDR3 is TGTGCCAGCAGACGGACAGGATTGAATCAGCCCCAGCATTTT.

The chain combines TRBV4-1 with TRBJ1-2; 7 nucleotides line up with TRBD1. The V gene end was trimmed by 4 bases and the J gene end by 2 bases; junction bases not matched to a gene: 7. CDR3 length: 15 residues. CDR1 and CDR2 from the germline V gene are MGHRA and YSYEKL. CDR3: CASSLFLTGNYGYTF. CDR3 nucleotide sequence: TGCGCCAGCAGCCTCTTCCTGACAGGGAACTATGGCTACACCTTC.

This clone has ten or more counts. This chain links TRBV2 with TRBJ2-7; TRBD1 matches at 11 bases. The CDR3 is made up of 14 amino acids. Trimming cost V 7 bases and J 0 bases; bases outside gene matches: 2. CDR1 and CDR2 from the germline V gene are SNHLY and FYNNEI. The CDR3 reads CASMGTGGSYEQYF. The CDR3, as DNA: TGTGCCAGCATGGGGACAGGGGGCTCCTACGAGCAGTACTTC.

A remark on this clone: This CDR3 is also generated by other DNA sequences in the sample. V usage is TRBV9 and J usage is TRBJ1-5; 11 nucleotides align to TRBD1. This CDR3 is built from 15 residues. The V and J ends lost 4 bases and 2 bases, in that order; junction bases with no gene match: 2. CDR1 and CDR2 (germline): SGDLS, YYNGEE. The DNA for the CDR3 is TGTGCCAGCAGCCGGACAGGGGGCGGCAATCAGCCCCAGCATTTT. Protein product: CASSRTGGGNQPQHF.

The sample holds a few counts of this clone. The chain is built from TRBV18 and TRBJ1-6; the match to TRBD1 covers 7 bases. After removal of 3 bases from V and 8 bases from J, the junction contained 7 bases not matched to a gene. The germline V gene encodes CDR1 KGHSH and CDR2 LQKENI. The CDR3 contains 15 residues. CDR3 sequence: CASSPSQGEDSPLHF. CDR3 bases: TGTGCCAGCTCACCGTCGCAGGGGGAGGATTCACCCCTCCACTTT.

The chain joins TRBV27 to TRBJ2-1, with TRBD2 identical over 7 bases. The junction had 9 bases not matched to a gene; V was cut back by 5 bases and J by 5 bases. CDR3 size: 15 residues. From germline, CDR1 is MNHEY and CDR2 SMNVEV (reference sequence). CDR3: CASSLLADPHNEQFF. The CDR3 DNA is TGTGCCAGCAGTCTCCTAGCGGACCCACACAATGAGCAGTTCTTC.

The V gene is TRBV11-2, the J gene TRBJ2-5; 7 bases are shared with TRBD1. Germline trimming cut 5 bases from V and 0 bases from J; bases unmatched to any gene: 9. Germline V gives CDR1 SGHAT, CDR2 FQNNGV. This CDR3 contains 16 residues. This CDR3 is CASSRLTDRNQETQYF. CDR3 nucleotide sequence: TGTGCCAGCAGCCGTTTAACGGACAGGAACCAAGAGACCCAGTACTTC.

The rearrangement links TRBV4-3 to TRBJ2-3, with 8 bases identical to TRBD2. Germline assignment: CDR1 LGHNA and CDR2 YSLEER. This CDR3 region has 15 residues. The junction had 5 bases not matched to a gene; V was cut back by 4 bases and J by 2 bases. This CDR3 reads CASSPGGGLTDTQYF. CDR3 sequence (DNA): TGCGCCAGCAGCCCCGGGGGGGGCCTCACAGATACGCAGTATTTT.

The V gene is TRBV6-6, the J gene TRBJ2-7; D is perhaps TRBD2 (6 bases). CDR1 and CDR2 (germline): MNHNY, SVGAGI (reference sequence). Trimming removed 8 bases at V and 2 bases at J, with 16 bases between. CDR3 size: 14 residues. The CDR3 nucleotides are TGTGCCAGCGGAGGGGAGGTAGGGACCTACGAGCAGTACTTC. Amino acids: CASGGEVGTYEQYF.

The V gene is TRBV6-5, the J gene TRBJ2-2, with a possible D match to TRBD1 (7 bases). Germline V gives CDR1 MNHEY, CDR2 SVGAGI. Trimming left V 0 bases short and J 8 bases short, with 13 bases between. CDR3 length: 15 residues. This chain's CDR3 is CASSYSQGGMGELFF. The CDR3 bases are TGTGCCAGCAGTTACTCCCAGGGGGGAATGGGGGAGCTGTTTTTT.

This rearrangement joins TRBV7-2 to TRBJ1-1; tentatively, D is TRBD1 (6 bases). This CDR3 is built from 12 residues. V lost 1 base and J lost 10, with 10 bases in between. CDR1 is SGHTA, CDR2 FQGNSA, per germline. CDR3 sequence: CASSLDGRGAFF. In DNA form, the CDR3 reads TGTGCCAGCAGCTTAGACGGCAGGGGAGCTTTCTTT.

The rearrangement uses TRBV29-1 and TRBJ2-1; 12 bases line up with TRBD2. The length of the CDR3 is 13 residues. V lost 7 bases, J lost 7 bases, and 5 bases stayed unmatched. Germline V gene sequence: CDR1 SQVTM, CDR2 ANQGSEA. As DNA, the CDR3 is TGCAGCGGACTAGCGGGGGTCGGGAATGAGCAGTTCTTC. Translating it yields CSGLAGVGNEQFF.